This T cell receptor (beta chain) was sequenced for a study of early T cells in non-severe SARS-CoV-2 infection. Across the whole study: Chains from this unsorted whole-blood bulk RNA could not be paired.

In the case of this clonotype: Its antigen is currently unknown.

Individual cDNA molecules were tagged with unique molecular identifiers, the study reported. TCRdb passed the 5' RACE reads through MiXCR, listing each CDR3 protein once. The table includes 65,000 to 95,000 distinct CDR3 sequences, 11% to 15% detected once. The V gene's germline CDR1 is MNHEY and CDR2 SVGAGI. With 6 bases removed from V and 2 bases from J, the gap between germline ends came to 20 bases. The CDR3 is made up of 17 amino acids. Findings of the study overall: VDJdb matching favored anti-spike CD8 responses, missing private and CD4 specificities.

The receptor was isolated from an adult who was a healthcare worker with PCR-confirmed SARS-CoV-2 infection or an uninfected control (not recorded which). V and J are TRBV6-5 and TRBJ1-5; maybe TRBD1 (6 bases). Specimen: whole blood. The CDR3 coding sequence is TGTGCCAGCAGCCGCTTCCACGCAGGGGTGCGCAATCAGCCCCAGCATTTT. Its translation is CASSRFHAGVRNQPQHF.